A single sample gave rise to the 25 T cell receptor beta chains below, sequenced in a study of Ad26.COV2.S vaccination and SARS-CoV-2 variants. Some clones are missing from TCRdb's copy, which holds only in-frame ones; the method was immunoSEQ multiplex PCR. The table lists 500,000 or so clones, 80% to 90% of them singletons, with just over 2.5% in the top ten. The treatment denotes: about 20 received Ad26.COV2.S at low or high dose, single or two shots; roughly five received placebo; per-sample allocation not given. Each sample was drawn 63 days after the first injection (of vaccine or placebo). The sequenced sample was peripheral blood, obtained in a trial of Ad26.COV2.S vaccine versus placebo. These TCRs come from a person aged 18 to 65 who received the Ad26.COV2.S COVID-19 vaccine or a placebo.

The chain combines TRBV7-3 with TRBJ2-2, with 7 bases lining up with TRBD2. After removal of 5 bases from V and 4 bases from J, the junction contained 13 bases not matched to a gene. Germline V gene sequence: CDR1 SGHTA, CDR2 FQGTGA. The CDR3 is 17 amino acids. Here the CDR3 DNA reads TGTGCCAGCAGCACGGCAAGGGGAGGGGTGGTCACCGGGGAGCTGTTTTTT. As protein: CASSTARGGVVTGELFF.

This rearrangement joins TRBV6-1 to TRBJ2-7; 11 nucleotides align to TRBD1. CDR1 and CDR2 (germline): MNHNS, SASEGT. The junction had 2 bases not matched to a gene; V was cut back by 2 bases and J by 5 bases. The CDR3 consists of 14 residues. The CDR3 is CASSERTGGHEQYV. The CDR3 DNA reads TGTGCCAGCAGTGAAAGGACAGGGGGCCACGAGCAGTACGTC.

The chain is built from TRBV5-6 and TRBJ2-3, with D possibly being TRBD2 (7 bases). V was cut by 6 bases and J by 5 bases, with 22 bases left in between. CDR1 is SGHDT, CDR2 YYEEEE, per germline. The CDR3 contains 16 residues. CDR3 residues: CASTPGWGGLGDTQYF. CDR3 DNA: TGTGCCAGCACCCCGGGTTGGGGGGGCCTCGGAGATACGCAGTATTTT.

The chain is built from TRBV5-6 and TRBJ2-3; the D is unclear. The CDR3 has 14 residues. Germline values: CDR1 SGHDT, CDR2 YYEEEE. Trimming removed 0 bases at V and 2 bases at J, with 7 bases between. CDR3 in amino acids: CASSLGYATDTQYF. Here the CDR3 DNA reads TGTGCCAGCAGCTTGGGTTACGCCACAGATACGCAGTATTTT.

V and J are TRBV6-2 or TRBV6-3 and TRBJ1-2; D is unclear. This CDR3 region has 15 residues. The ends were cut back, 2 bases at V and 2 bases at J, with 12 bases in the middle. The germline V gene encodes CDR1 MNHEY and CDR2 SVGEGT. CDR3 sequence: CASSYPAIGNYGYTF. CDR3 DNA: TGTGCCAGCAGTTACCCCGCCATAGGGAACTATGGCTACACCTTC.

The rearrangement joins TRBV9 to TRBJ1-2; D not resolved. The CDR3 spans 13 residues. The germline gives CDR1 SGDLS, CDR2 YYNGEE. The germline V and J ends were trimmed by 6 bases and 3 bases, with 12 bases remaining between them. The DNA for the CDR3 is TGTGCCAGCACCCCTCTCGGGTACTATGGCTACACCTTC. Its translation is CASTPLGYYGYTF.

The chain has TRBV6-5 and TRBJ2-7; TRBD1 agrees at 10 bases. CDR1 and CDR2 (germline): MNHEY, SVGAGI. Germline trimming cut 5 bases from V and 5 bases from J; bases unmatched to any gene: 6. The CDR3 is made up of 14 amino acids. CDR3 DNA: TGTGCCAGCAGTCCCGGACAGGGGGTTGACGAGCAGTACGTC. As protein: CASSPGQGVDEQYV.

This sequence joins TRBV11-1 and TRBJ2-1; D not resolved. The CDR3 runs to 12 residues. CDR1 and CDR2 from the germline V gene are SGHAT and FQDESV (reference sequence). The germline V and J ends were trimmed by 3 bases and 9 bases, with 9 bases remaining between them. The CDR3 DNA sequence: TGTGCCAGCAGCTTGAGGTGGGGTGAGCAGTTCTTC. This sequence encodes CASSLRWGEQFF.

The chain is built from TRBV7-3 and TRBJ1-3, with a possible D match to TRBD1 (5 bases). V lost 6 bases and J lost 0, with 9 bases in between. From germline, CDR1 is SGHTA and CDR2 FQGTGA. The CDR3 extends over 14 amino acids. The CDR3 spells CASSPGGSGNTIYF. Written as DNA, the CDR3 is TGTGCCAGCAGTCCCGGGGGCTCTGGAAACACCATATATTTT.

This chain connects TRBV12-3 or TRBV12-4 to TRBJ1-5; D is unclear. Deletions cut 3 bases from V and 6 bases from J, with 9 bases between. CDR3 length equals 13 residues. In DNA form, the CDR3 reads TGTGCCAGCAGTTTGAGCAGAATTCAGCCCCAGCATTTT. Translating gives CASSLSRIQPQHF.

J is TRBJ2-1 and V is TRBV5-1; a weak D match, TRBD1 (6 bases). The CDR3 is 17 residues long. Germline loops: CDR1 SGHRS, CDR2 YFSETQ. Deletions cut 4 bases from V and 4 bases from J, with 21 bases between. This chain's CDR3 is CASSARDKPSGYNEQFF. Written as DNA, the CDR3 is TGCGCCAGCAGCGCCAGGGACAAACCTTCGGGTTACAATGAGCAGTTCTTC.

This chain connects TRBV6-2 or TRBV6-3 to TRBJ2-6; D is ambiguous. V was clipped by 1 base and J by 5 bases, with 3 bases between them. From germline, CDR1 is MNHEY and CDR2 SVGEGT. The CDR3 runs to 13 residues. CDR3 DNA sequence: TGTGCCAGCAGTTACTGGAGGGCCAACGTCCTGACTTTC. Its protein product is CASSYWRANVLTF.

The V call is TRBV28, the J call TRBJ1-1; no firm D call. CDR1 and CDR2 (germline): MDHEN, SYDVKM. The CDR3 has 12 residues. The germline V and J ends were trimmed by 7 bases and 8 bases, with 14 bases remaining between them. CDR3 sequence: CASTSGWAEAFF. The CDR3 DNA reads as TGTGCCAGCACCTCTGGGTGGGCGGAAGCTTTCTTT. Variable domain in full (rest from reference TRBV28 and TRBJ1-1): DVKVTQSSRYLVKRTGEKVFLECVQDMDHENMFWYRQDPGLGLRLIYFSYDVKMKEKGDIPEGYSVSREKKERFSLILESASTNQTSMYLCASTSGWAEAFFGQGTRLTVV.

The chain joins TRBV5-1 to TRBJ1-4, with 8 bases identical to TRBD1. V dropped 5 bases and J dropped 6; count of bases not matched to a gene: 6. This CDR3 contains 14 residues. Germline CDR1 is SGHRS and CDR2 is YFSETQ. The CDR3, as DNA: TGCGCCAGCAGTGACGGGACAGGTTATGAAAAACTGTTTTTT. Its translation: CASSDGTGYEKLFF.

This chain connects TRBV7-6 to TRBJ1-5; D gene ambiguous. This CDR3 comprises 17 residues. Looked up from germline, CDR1 is SGHVS and CDR2 is FNYEAQ. V lost 4 bases and J lost 5, with 21 bases in between. The CDR3 bases are TGTGCCAGCAGCTCCAGAAAGAGAACCAGCCCTTATCAGCCCCAGCATTTT. Amino acids: CASSSRKRTSPYQPQHF.

This chain connects TRBV6-2 or TRBV6-3 to TRBJ2-5, with D perhaps given as TRBD1 or TRBD2 (5 bases each). Per the germline V gene, CDR1 is MNHEY and CDR2 is SVGEGT. The CDR3 has 15 amino acids. Trimming pared 8 bases from V and 1 base from J, leaving 17 bases between. CDR3 sequence reads: CASRPRGPPQETQYF. The CDR3 DNA follows: TGTGCCAGCCGCCCGAGGGGACCCCCCCAAGAGACCCAGTACTTC.

This sequence joins TRBV4-1 and TRBJ1-3, with a weak D call TRBD1 (5 bases). CDR3 size: 15 residues. The germline gives CDR1 MGHRA, CDR2 YSYEKL. Trimming took 0 bases from V and 4 from J, leaving 10 bases between them. The CDR3 DNA follows: TGCGCCAGCAGCCAAGATACCAGGGTAGGAAACACCATATATTTT. Amino acids: CASSQDTRVGNTIYF.

This clone was detected only once. J is TRBJ1-4 and V is TRBV20-1, with no clear D. Germline CDR1 DFQATT, CDR2 SNEGSKA (reference sequence). CDR3 length equals 11 residues. Trimming removed 7 bases from V and 5 bases from J, with 8 bases in between. The CDR3 loop is CSGSKNEKLFF. Written as DNA, the CDR3 is TGCAGTGGCTCTAAGAATGAAAAACTGTTTTTT.

This clone was detected only a few times. The genes are TRBV6-5 and TRBJ2-7; tentative D call: TRBD1 (6 bases). The germline V and J ends were trimmed by 6 bases and 2 bases, with 8 bases remaining between them. This CDR3 comprises 12 residues. In germline, CDR1 is MNHEY, CDR2 SVGAGI. The CDR3 sequence is CASRQGPYEQYF. CDR3 nucleotide sequence: TGTGCCAGCAGACAGGGACCCTACGAGCAGTACTTC.

This chain uses TRBV11-2 with TRBJ2-7; TRBD2 agrees at 8 bases. Germline CDR1 reads SGHAT; CDR2 reads FQNNGV. The CDR3 is 16 amino acids. Unmatched junction bases numbered 10, after V lost 1 base and J lost 5 bases. The CDR3 sequence is CASSLGTSFAADEQYV. CDR3 coding DNA: TGTGCCAGCAGCTTAGGGACTAGCTTCGCAGCGGACGAGCAGTACGTC.

V usage is TRBV5-1 and J usage is TRBJ2-3; D gene uncertain. This CDR3 comprises 14 residues. Trimming took off 2 bases at V and 0 bases at J, with 7 bases between the two ends. CDR1 is SGHRS, CDR2 YFSETQ, per germline. The CDR3 DNA sequence: TGCGCCAGCAGCTTCGGACGGAGCACAGATACGCAGTATTTT. It encodes CASSFGRSTDTQYF.

The rearrangement links TRBV30 to TRBJ1-1; D is undetermined. In germline, CDR1 is GTSNPN, CDR2 SVGIG (reference sequence). V lost 5 bases and J 6 bases, leaving 16 bases between the germline ends. The CDR3 extends over 13 amino acids. The CDR3 region is CAWDVRIPPEAFF. CDR3 sequence (DNA): TGTGCCTGGGATGTGAGGATCCCCCCTGAAGCTTTCTTT.

The count of this clone is one. This chain connects TRBV7-2 to TRBJ1-2, with D possibly matching TRBD1 (6 bases). The CDR3 spans 16 residues. V was cut by 4 bases and J by 4 bases, with 19 bases left in between. Germline V gene lookup returns CDR1 SGHTA and CDR2 FQGNSA. The CDR3 here is CASSSDPGQPTYGYTF. The CDR3 bases are TGTGCCAGCAGCTCAGACCCGGGACAACCAACCTATGGCTACACCTTC.

The chain couples TRBV12-3 or TRBV12-4 to TRBJ2-7; no clear D gene. This CDR3 is 13 amino acids long. Trimming pared 5 bases from V and 6 bases from J, leaving 14 bases between. This chain's CDR3 is CASSLRLAAEQYV. CDR3 DNA sequence: TGTGCCAGCAGTCTACGGCTGGCGGCCGAGCAGTACGTC.

This chain uses TRBV6-5 with TRBJ1-2; D not resolved. The V gene lost 5 bases and the J gene lost 7 bases, with 11 bases spanning the gap. CDR3 length: 12 amino acids. Germline CDR1 reads MNHEY; CDR2 reads SVGAGI. The CDR3 DNA follows: TGTGCCAGCAGTACCTCCAGTCGTGGCTACACCTTC. It is translated as CASSTSSRGYTF.